The T cell receptor (beta chain) under discussion was sequenced for a study of cytomegalovirus exposure and HLA in healthy donors. Study information: In terms of ancestry, the Caucasian-associated cluster contained roughly 81% of the approximately 430 genotyped donors. Regarding the study as a whole: Sequencing depth across donors, presence/absence analyses assumed, was roughly uniform. A prior analysis recorded that most TCR beta V segments were productive about 90% or about 30% of the time.

The PCR contained 60 Vbeta and 13 Jbeta primers. This table comes from immunoSEQ multiplex PCR, and its TCRdb copy is limited to in-frame clones, with some not included. The table for this sample gives 75,000 to 95,000 clones. Germline V lookup: CDR1 LNHDA, CDR2 SQIVND (reference sequence). The V and J ends lost 4 bases and 8 bases, in that order; junction bases with no gene match: 12. The CDR3 contains 16 residues. A remark on this clone: Its antigen is unidentified.

The origin of this receptor is a woman aged 60-70 years in good health and CMV-seronegative. The genes are TRBV19 and TRBJ2-1; 9 nucleotides align to TRBD2. The specimen was PBMCs. CDR3 nucleotides: TGTGCCAGTAGTAGCCGCTGGGCGGGAGGGCGGTATGAGCAGTTCTTC. Translation: CASSSRWAGGRYEQFF.